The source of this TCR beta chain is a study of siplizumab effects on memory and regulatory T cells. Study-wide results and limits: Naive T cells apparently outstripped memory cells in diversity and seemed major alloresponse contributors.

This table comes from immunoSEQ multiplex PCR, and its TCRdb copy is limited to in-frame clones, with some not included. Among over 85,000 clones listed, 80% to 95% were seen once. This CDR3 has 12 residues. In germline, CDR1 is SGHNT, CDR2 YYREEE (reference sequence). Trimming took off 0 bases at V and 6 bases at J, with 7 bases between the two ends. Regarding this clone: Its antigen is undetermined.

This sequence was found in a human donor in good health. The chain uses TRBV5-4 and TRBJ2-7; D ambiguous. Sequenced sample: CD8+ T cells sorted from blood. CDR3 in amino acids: CASSLDSPEQYF. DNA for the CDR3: TGTGCCAGCAGCTTGGACTCCCCCGAGCAGTACTTC.